These T cell receptor beta chains were read from a single sample in a study of cytomegalovirus exposure and HLA in healthy donors. Produced via immunoSEQ multiplex PCR; TCRdb's table is partial and in-frame only. The repertoire consists of under 150,000 clones, with 80% to 85% occurring once and the leading ten covering around 0.7%. Sequencing used PBMCs. Receptors were obtained from a young man in good health and CMV-seronegative. Both conserved end residues are part of each CDR3. Fields, in order: V gene, clone size, J gene, D gene, CDR3 protein, CDR3 DNA. The D gene is left open where the match is weak. Some rows have no size entry. The others give once, few or many, or a class for an expanded clone.

v_gene: TRBV29-1
abundance: once
j_gene: TRBJ2-7
d_gene: NA
CDR3aa: CSVEDMGQSYEQYF
CDR3nt: TGCAGCGTTGAAGACATGGGACAATCCTACGAGCAGTACTTC

v_gene: TRBV5-4
abundance: NA
j_gene: TRBJ2-3
d_gene: TRBD1
CDR3aa: CASSSPWGQGGTDTQYF
CDR3nt: TGTGCCAGCAGCTCTCCTTGGGGACAGGGGGGAACAGATACGCAGTATTTT

v_gene: TRBV5-1
abundance: NA
j_gene: TRBJ2-3
d_gene: NA
CDR3aa: CASSWRGGGTDTQYF
CDR3nt: TGCGCCAGCAGTTGGCGGGGTGGAGGCACAGATACGCAGTATTTT

v_gene: TRBV12-5
abundance: NA
j_gene: TRBJ2-7
d_gene: TRBD1
CDR3aa: CASVGTGGAYEQYF
CDR3nt: TGTGCTAGTGTTGGGACAGGGGGCGCGTACGAGCAGTACTTC

v_gene: TRBV5-7
abundance: NA
j_gene: TRBJ1-5
d_gene: TRBD1
CDR3aa: CASPREGALSNQPQHF
CDR3nt: TGTGCCAGCCCACGGGAGGGGGCCTTAAGCAATCAGCCCCAGCATTTT

v_gene: TRBV6-6
abundance: NA
j_gene: TRBJ2-4
d_gene: NA
CDR3aa: CASSSTPDIWNIQYF
CDR3nt: TGTGCCAGCAGCAGCACGCCGGACATTTGGAACATTCAGTACTTC

v_gene: TRBV7-7
abundance: NA
j_gene: TRBJ1-1
d_gene: TRBD1
CDR3aa: CASSRFDRGGLNTEAFF
CDR3nt: TGTGCCAGCAGCCGGTTCGACAGGGGTGGACTGAACACTGAAGCTTTCTTT

v_gene: TRBV28
abundance: few
j_gene: TRBJ1-5
d_gene: NA
CDR3aa: CASRIGEIQPQHF
CDR3nt: TGTGCCAGCAGGATCGGGGAGATCCAGCCCCAGCATTTT

v_gene: TRBV13
abundance: NA
j_gene: TRBJ2-7
d_gene: NA
CDR3aa: CASSLTAGLDEQYF
CDR3nt: TGTGCCAGCAGCTTAACGGCAGGGCTGGACGAGCAGTACTTC

v_gene: TRBV4-1
abundance: NA
j_gene: TRBJ2-7
d_gene: NA
CDR3aa: CASSQGAGSYEQYF
CDR3nt: TGCGCCAGCAGCCAAGGGGCAGGGTCCTACGAGCAGTACTTC

v_gene: TRBV9
abundance: NA
j_gene: TRBJ1-1
d_gene: TRBD1
CDR3aa: CASSGGTASNTEAFF
CDR3nt: TGTGCCAGCAGCGGAGGGACAGCCTCAAACACTGAAGCTTTCTTT

v_gene: TRBV25-1
abundance: NA
j_gene: TRBJ1-2
d_gene: NA
CDR3aa: CASSVGGGYTF
CDR3nt: TGTGCCAGCAGTGTCGGGGGTGGCTACACCTTC

v_gene: TRBV7-6
abundance: NA
j_gene: TRBJ2-7
d_gene: NA
CDR3aa: CASRRGLGQGAHEQYF
CDR3nt: TGTGCCAGCAGGAGGGGGTTGGGTCAGGGAGCCCACGAGCAGTACTTC

v_gene: TRBV7-9
abundance: NA
j_gene: TRBJ1-6
d_gene: NA
CDR3aa: CASSSQGIHSPLHF
CDR3nt: TGTGCCAGCAGCTCGCAGGGGATTCATTCACCCCTCCACTTT

v_gene: TRBV13
abundance: NA
j_gene: TRBJ2-3
d_gene: NA
CDR3aa: CASSYASGTRGDTQYF
CDR3nt: TGTGCCAGCAGCTATGCCTCCGGGACCAGGGGAGATACGCAGTATTTT

v_gene: TRBV2
abundance: once
j_gene: TRBJ1-2
d_gene: NA
CDR3aa: CASSLASWGRDGYTF
CDR3nt: TGTGCCAGCAGTCTTGCGAGCTGGGGCCGGGATGGCTACACCTTC

v_gene: TRBV5-1
abundance: NA
j_gene: TRBJ2-3
d_gene: TRBD2
CDR3aa: CASSPGLRGTQPSTDTQYF
CDR3nt: TGCGCCAGCAGCCCCGGGCTGCGGGGGACCCAACCTAGCACAGATACGCAGTATTTT

v_gene: TRBV7-8
abundance: NA
j_gene: TRBJ2-5
d_gene: TRBD2
CDR3aa: CASFIGGKAGGETQYF
CDR3nt: TGTGCCAGCTTCATCGGGGGGAAAGCCGGAGGGGAGACCCAGTACTTC

v_gene: TRBV18
abundance: NA
j_gene: TRBJ2-7
d_gene: NA
CDR3aa: CASSPPGRSERYEQYF
CDR3nt: TGTGCCAGCTCACCTCCCGGTCGATCCGAAAGATACGAGCAGTACTTC

v_gene: TRBV12-5
abundance: once
j_gene: TRBJ1-2
d_gene: TRBD1
CDR3aa: CASGLVQWTGPRNYGYTF
CDR3nt: TGTGCTAGTGGTTTGGTCCAATGGACAGGGCCCCGGAACTATGGCTACACCTTC

v_gene: TRBV27
abundance: NA
j_gene: TRBJ1-2
d_gene: TRBD1
CDR3aa: CASGRQGPTNYGYTF
CDR3nt: TGTGCCAGCGGGCGACAGGGGCCTACTAACTATGGCTACACCTTC

v_gene: TRBV5-1
abundance: NA
j_gene: TRBJ1-2
d_gene: TRBD1
CDR3aa: CASNPGQGNYGYTF
CDR3nt: TGCGCCAGCAACCCCGGACAGGGTAACTATGGCTACACCTTC

v_gene: TRBV6-1
abundance: NA
j_gene: TRBJ1-2
d_gene: TRBD1
CDR3aa: CASSELVPWDSYNYGYTF
CDR3nt: TGTGCCAGCAGTGAATTAGTGCCGTGGGACAGTTATAACTATGGCTACACCTTC

v_gene: TRBV5-8
abundance: NA
j_gene: TRBJ1-3
d_gene: NA
CDR3aa: CASLDTANSGNTIYF
CDR3nt: TGTGCCAGCTTAGACACCGCCAACTCTGGAAACACCATATATTTT